This T cell receptor beta chain was observed in a study of cytomegalovirus exposure and HLA in healthy donors (TCRdb year 2017). In terms of the full investigation: An earlier analysis of 587 of the donors reported about 280 Gb of sequence data and approximately 120 million unique TCR beta sequences obtained from approximately 180 million T cells. Approximately 300 gigabases of sequencing data and approximately 91 million unique TCR sequences made up an early release that covered over 550 HLA-typed donors. Of the approximately 370 genotyped donors, approximately 80% were placed in the genetic ancestry cluster associated with self-reported Caucasian donors. The study aimed to test whether cataloging public T cell receptors could reveal signatures of past pathogen exposure. Using immunosequencing, the study profiled T cell repertoires from around 670 subjects and related those repertoires to cytomegalovirus serostatus. Besides the first cohort of roughly 640 subjects, a separate validation cohort made up of over 95 different subjects was used. The study combined high-throughput TCR immunosequencing, statistical association of individual TCRs with disease status, and machine learning to predict cytomegalovirus infection status. A later analysis re-examined previously published TCR beta repertoires from 610 or so donors and added high-resolution HLA genotyping to investigate patterns of TCR occurrence. In the later analysis, no new phenotypic data were used to find candidate immune exposures; instead, reliance was placed on TCR beta sequences and their occurrence across donors. In an earlier analysis of 500 to 650 of the donors, high-throughput TCR beta sequencing was used to judge whether each TCR beta V gene segment behaved as functional or pseudogenic. Donor age, sex, ethnicity and CMV serostatus were compiled together with the repertoire data. In a later genetic analysis, genome-wide SNP genotypes for about 55% of the 666 donors were used, and that subset was treated as a discovery cohort. Every discovery cohort repertoire had been produced on one sequencing platform. HLA typing covered class I and class II loci at four-digit resolution. Typing coverage varied by locus: roughly 629-640 donors for A, B, C, DRB1 and DQB1; some 520 for DQA1; over 600 for DPA1; around 450 for DPB1. Roughly five DR-DQ haplotypes were handled as single units for association and clustering, since linkage in the cohort was strong. Among roughly 400 genotyped donors of the cohort, an average of roughly 240,000 unique TCR beta nucleotide sequences were sequenced per donor, around 20% of them non-productive.

Preparation of the library involved the immunoSEQ multiplex PCR assay. For the multiplex PCR, a mixture combining 60 forward primers for TCR Vbeta segments and 13 reverse primers for TCR Jbeta segments was used. Amplification of the CDR3 region of rearranged TCR beta genes was performed with a multiplex PCR assay on genomic DNA. The amplified TCR beta libraries were sequenced on the Illumina HiSeq System as 87-base-pair reads. Per the source publication's procedure: A later analysis counted tens of millions of unique TCR beta chains across the 550 to 700 repertoires, and some 11 million of these chains were shared by at least two donors. Raw reads were error-corrected and collapsed into unique sequences by a nearest-neighbor algorithm in which closely related sequences were merged to remove PCR and sequencing errors. Alignment of CDR3 sequences to IMGT reference sequences was used to assign V, D and J gene segments. Each retained sequence needed at least a six-nucleotide match to both a V gene segment and a J gene segment. A rearrangement counted as productive if the CDR3 had no stop codons and remained in frame with V and J, and every other rearrangement counted as non-productive. CDR3 was defined according to IMGT convention as the region running from the second conserved V-encoded cysteine to the conserved J-encoded phenylalanine. The earlier analysis of some 600 of the donors excluded sequences that lacked an unambiguous match to a single V gene segment. In an earlier analysis of some 590 of the donors, a V segment was called functional when productive rearrangements were above 56.7%, and segregating when the standard deviation between donors exceeded 5%. A statistical classification framework was developed to diagnose cytomegalovirus status using the catalog of TCR beta chain sequences. V and J gene assignment, in a later analysis, came from comparing TCR nucleotide sequences with IMGT/GENE-DB human TR gene sequences. The TCRdist pipeline was used in a later analysis to assign CDR3 sequences and most-parsimonious VDJ recombination scenarios. In a later analysis, each TCR beta chain was defined by its CDR3 amino acid sequence together with its V-gene family, and reads without a unique V-gene family were excluded. In a later analysis, 500 to 650 highly shared, low-generation-probability nucleotide sequences were removed to address suspected cross-contamination and a sequencing artifact. In a later analysis, a clonal expansion index for each public chain was calculated from normalized within-repertoire ranks of inferred template counts. In a later analysis, generation probabilities were computed using a VDJ recombination model fitted to out-of-frame rearrangements, and the results were checked against IGoR. Hypergeometric tests were used in a later analysis to score TCR-TCR, TCR-HLA and TCR-CMV co-occurrence, with a repertoire-size bias correction applied to the TCR pairs. A later analysis estimated false discovery rates by permuting HLA or CMV assignments 20 times. In a later analysis, co-occurring TCRs were grouped using DBSCAN, and TCRdist sequence similarity was added for clustering within HLA-allele-positive subsets. Repertoires with fewer than 30,000 or more than 120,000 public chains were left out of co-occurrence clustering, as were about 5 repertoires with anomalous nucleotide sharing. The immuneACCESS repertoire file appears here via TCRdb, limited to in-frame rearrangements. These files lack a portion of the clones; in checked studies, under half of the deficit traces to unresolved V genes, and the cause of the others is not known. V and J calls and clone size follow that table, whereas D and trimming were derived from the DNA. The sample table holds under 200,000 clones, of which 77% were seen once. Approximately 2.4% of the sample is taken by the ten largest.

The cohort was made up of 500 to 850 healthy bone marrow donors. Cohort members were all nominally healthy when sampled, although unrecorded immune exposures were likely present. The donor was CMV seropositive and was included in the group of around 300 seropositive cohort members. Every donor gave a peripheral blood sample, and the peripheral blood mononuclear cells from that sample were used for TCR beta sequencing. Genomic DNA was extracted from the blood cell samples with the Qiagen DNeasy Blood Extraction Kit. Overall study results and their limits: When HLA alleles, especially DR and DQ, strongly co-occurred, TCR associations were difficult to assign to individual alleles. A later analysis found that TCR association rates varied across HLA loci, with DRB1 alleles showing the most associated TCRs and HLA-C alleles the fewest. In a later analysis, HLA-associated TCR beta chains showed more clonal expansion and lower generation probabilities than non-associated chains that were equally common. A later genetic analysis reported fewer N-insertions in productive TCRs among donors in an Asian-associated ancestry cluster than the roughly 690-donor mean. The only immune exposure information available for the cohort was CMV serostatus. In this cohort, only TCR beta chains were sequenced, and detectable features were limited by the absence of alpha or paired-chain data. In vitro tests confirmed that a few of the cytomegalovirus-associated TCR beta chains recognize cytomegalovirus antigens. Because counts were too low, about 18 rarely observed V segments, including chromosome 9 orphons, were left out of the earlier analysis of 500 to 650 of the donors. The authors suggested that the approach could potentially be generalized to other disease states and immunological phenotypes. While some public TCRs were present in many individuals, most TCR sequences turned up only very rarely across donors. The classifier was reported to diagnose cytomegalovirus status with high specificity and sensitivity in both the original cohort and the validation cohort. In an earlier analysis of a few hundred of the donors, most TCR beta V segments were observed in productive rearrangements about 90% or about 30% of the time, broadly matching IMGT annotations. In a later analysis, around 15,000 TCR beta sequences were associated with specific HLA alleles at a false discovery rate of 0.05. The 87-base-pair reads could not distinguish some IMGT-functional V segments, including TRBV6-2 and TRBV6-3, so those segments were excluded. A cluster of highly shared sequence variants was judged likely to represent a technical artifact of the sequencing pipeline. The study listed 164 TCR beta chains as associated with cytomegalovirus. A further reported finding was that TCR beta sequences accurately predicted the HLA-A and HLA-B alleles for most subjects in the first cohort. Several of the top co-occurrence clusters appeared to be linked to parvovirus B19, influenza, CMV and Epstein-Barr virus, according to a later analysis. According to a later analysis, most CMV-associated TCR beta chains appeared to be HLA-restricted, and the HLA associations seemed to be driven largely by CMV exposure. Because some donors lacked HLA typing at each locus, the association tests relied only on the typed subset. Correlated functional status among segregating V segments might be attributable to linkage disequilibrium, but an unknown experimental factor could not be ruled out. Sequencing depth was assumed to be roughly uniform across donors in the presence/absence analyses, though that assumption may not hold. V-gene and J-gene trimming of TCR beta chains was associated with a missense DCLRE1C variant in a later genetic analysis, and the association was replicated in an independent cohort.

This clone was seen just once. No cognate antigen has been identified for it. No quality values exist for individual bases; no much larger clone is one base distant. Here V drops 1 base and J drops 4 bases, and the junction holds 5 bases not matched to any gene. CDR1 and CDR2 are read off the germline V gene as SGHTA and FQGNSA. Measured from the cysteine to the phenylalanine, the CDR3 is 15 residues long. Here the CDR3 DNA is all that survives: 45 bases in frame from base 1. This clonotype was sampled from a woman aged 40 to 50 in good health and CMV-seropositive. Sequenced: PBMCs. The chain is encoded by TRBV7-2 joined to TRBJ2-3; TRBD2 fits 7 bases in the junction. The base sequence is TGTGCCAGCAGCTTAGGGACTAGGGGCGCAGATACGCAGTATTTT. Its translation is CASSLGTRGADTQYF.